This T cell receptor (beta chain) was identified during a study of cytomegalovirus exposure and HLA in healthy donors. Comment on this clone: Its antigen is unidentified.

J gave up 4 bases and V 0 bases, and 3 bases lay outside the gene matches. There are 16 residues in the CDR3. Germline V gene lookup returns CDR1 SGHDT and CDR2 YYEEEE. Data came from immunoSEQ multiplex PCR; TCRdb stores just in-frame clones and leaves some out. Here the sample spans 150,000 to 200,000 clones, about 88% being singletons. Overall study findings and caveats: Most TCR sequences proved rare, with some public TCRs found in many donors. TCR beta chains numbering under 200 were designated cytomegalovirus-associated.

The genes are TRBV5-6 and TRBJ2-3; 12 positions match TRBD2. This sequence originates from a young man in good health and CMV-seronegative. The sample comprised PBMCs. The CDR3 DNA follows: TGTGCCAGCAGCTTGGGACTAGCGGGAGATTCAGATACGCAGTATTTT. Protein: CASSLGLAGDSDTQYF.